This T cell receptor beta chain was retrieved from a study of blood T cell repertoires in COVID-19. Study-wide context: Whether acute or convalescent, the COVID-19 samples came from the United States, Italy and Spain.

The CDR3 has 14 residues. Source study methods: Amplification of reference gene primers provided the estimated nucleated cell counts. The method was immunoSEQ multiplex PCR; TCRdb's version includes in-frame clones alone and lacks a portion of them. The DNA was the basis for D and trimming; V, J and clone size are from that table. The sample holds 300,000 to 400,000 clones, over 75% seen once. The specimen sequenced was peripheral blood. This chain links TRBV21-1 with TRBJ2-1; the D call in the table, TRBD1, was not verified against the DNA. TRBV21-1 is a listed pseudogene. This clonotype originated in a middle-aged man with active or convalescent COVID-19. The CDR3 nucleotides read TGTGCCAGCCCCTTACTAGACAGGGGGCGGTTGGAGTTCTTC. Its protein product is CASPLLDRGRLEFF.